The 32 T cell receptor beta chains reported below all come from one sample, sequenced in a study of shared clonotypes between healthy human individuals. Clones were read by immunoSEQ multiplex PCR, and TCRdb kept only the in-frame ones, dropping some. The table includes almost 750,000 clones, 72% detected once. Sample: memory CD4+ T cells sorted from blood. Subset reported: CD45RA-negative fraction. The receptors derive from a young woman in good health.

The V call is TRBV28, the J call TRBJ2-1; 12 bases are a match to TRBD2. This CDR3 is 16 amino acids long. The germline V gene has CDR1 MDHEN and CDR2 SYDVKM. V shed 5 bases and J 2 bases; nucleotides not matched to a gene: 4. For the CDR3, the DNA is TGTGCCAGCAGTCGGACTAGCGGGACCACCTACAATGAGCAGTTCTTC. Protein sequence: CASSRTSGTTYNEQFF.

The gene calls are TRBV28 and TRBJ2-7; the D is unclear. V was cut by 3 bases and J by 5 bases, with 14 bases left in between. The CDR3 spans 14 residues. Looked up from germline, CDR1 is MDHEN and CDR2 is SYDVKM. CDR3 protein: CASSLSTLSHEQYF. Here the CDR3 DNA reads TGTGCCAGCAGTTTGAGTACCCTAAGCCACGAGCAGTACTTC.

The chain is built from TRBV19 and TRBJ2-7; 7 nucleotides agree with TRBD1. V gave up 6 bases and J gave up 1 base; unmatched junction bases: 6. This CDR3 is built from 14 residues. Germline CDR1 is LNHDA and CDR2 is SQIVND (reference sequence). The CDR3 reads CASSDRVQSYEQYF. In nucleotides, the CDR3 is TGTGCCAGTAGCGACAGGGTTCAATCCTACGAGCAGTACTTC.

Worth noting for this clone: The CDR3 carries no conserved terminal phenylalanine or tryptophan, so it likely arises from a read error. The DNA is left out, because the CDR3 cannot be placed on it with certainty; the CDR3 is given as TCRdb lists it. This chain links TRBV27 with TRBJ2-7; the tabulated D call, TRBD2, remains unverified against the DNA. Germline V gene lookup returns CDR1 MNHEY and CDR2 SMNVEV (reference sequence). Counting both end residues, the CDR3 totals 15 amino acids. The CDR3 spells CASSGAGGPQHRHPL.

In its sample, this clone was seen once. The chain links TRBV28 to TRBJ1-5; 8 nucleotides line up with TRBD1. In germline, CDR1 is MDHEN, CDR2 SYDVKM. The CDR3 consists of 13 residues. The J segment lost 5 bases and the V segment lost 5 bases, leaving 2 bases of the junction unmatched. The CDR3 coding sequence is TGTGCCAGCAGTCGACAGGGGTATCAGCCCCAGCATTTT. As protein: CASSRQGYQPQHF.

J is TRBJ2-1 and V is TRBV10-1, with 13 bases aligning to TRBD2. CDR1 WNHNN and CDR2 SYGVQD come from the germline V gene (reference sequence). CDR3 length: 16 amino acids. Trimming cost V 4 bases and J 8 bases; bases outside gene matches: 8. CDR3 sequence reads: CASSGPTSGRVDEQFF. CDR3 coding DNA: TGCGCCAGCAGTGGCCCCACTAGCGGGAGGGTCGATGAGCAGTTCTTC.

This chain connects TRBV4-1 to TRBJ1-1; 7 nucleotides agree with TRBD1. Germline assignment: CDR1 MGHRA and CDR2 YSYEKL. The CDR3 length is 14 residues. V was clipped by 10 bases and J by 1 base; unmatched bases: 9. DNA of the CDR3: TGCGCCATCCGGGGGACAGTAAAGAACACTGAAGCTTTCTTT. Translating gives CAIRGTVKNTEAFF.

The V and J genes are TRBV2 and TRBJ1-1, with 9 bases lining up with TRBD1. V lost 4 bases to trimming and J lost 12 bases; unmatched junction nucleotides: 6. Germline values: CDR1 SNHLY, CDR2 FYNNEI. The length of the CDR3 is 12 residues. CDR3: CASSAGQGAPFF. The CDR3 DNA sequence: TGTGCCAGCAGTGCGGGACAGGGAGCGCCTTTCTTT.

V gene TRBV7-6 combines with J gene TRBJ2-1; 11 bases agree with TRBD2. The V and J ends lost 5 bases and 0 bases, in that order; junction bases with no gene match: 3. The V gene's germline CDR1 is SGHVS and CDR2 FNYEAQ. The CDR3 covers 16 residues. The CDR3 loop is CASSHGLAGSYNEQFF. DNA for the CDR3: TGTGCCAGCAGCCACGGACTAGCGGGCTCCTACAATGAGCAGTTCTTC.

The rearrangement links TRBV11-2 to TRBJ2-1; TRBD1 agrees at 9 bases. This CDR3 region has 14 residues. Germline values: CDR1 SGHAT, CDR2 FQNNGV. V shed 4 bases and J 7 bases; nucleotides not matched to a gene: 5. CDR3: CASSSGTGWNEQFF. The CDR3, as DNA: TGTGCCAGCAGCTCCGGGACAGGGTGGAATGAGCAGTTCTTC.

This chain joins TRBV9 and TRBJ2-4; D remains unclear. This CDR3 spans 15 amino acids. Germline CDR1 is SGDLS and CDR2 is YYNGEE. V lost 6 bases to trimming and J lost 1 base, with 14 bases between them. CDR3 protein: CASTTGDLAKNIQYF. CDR3 in DNA: TGTGCCAGCACCACCGGTGACCTGGCCAAAAACATTCAGTACTTC.

The chain couples TRBV14 to TRBJ1-2, with D possibly being TRBD1 (6 bases). Per germline, CDR1 SGHDN and CDR2 FVKESK. The V end was cut by 4 bases, the J end by 6 bases, with 21 bases between. The CDR3 runs 16 residues. CDR3 DNA: TGTGCCAGCAGCCCATTCTCCTGGGGGCTTGGGGATGGCTACACCTTC. The encoded protein is CASSPFSWGLGDGYTF.

The V gene is TRBV10-2, the J gene TRBJ1-4; no reliable D call. There are 14 residues in the CDR3. The V and J ends lost 10 bases and 0 bases respectively, with 12 bases between them. The germline gives CDR1 WSHSY, CDR2 SAAADI. The CDR3: CATTGPSTNEKLFF. The CDR3 nucleotides are TGCGCCACTACCGGCCCCTCAACTAATGAAAAACTGTTTTTT.

The chain employs TRBV5-1 and TRBJ2-1; no reliable D call. V was cut by 2 bases and J by 9 bases, with 21 bases left in between. This CDR3 has 16 residues. Germline assignment: CDR1 SGHRS and CDR2 YFSETQ. The CDR3 loop reads CASSFMTNLLVGEQFF. The CDR3 DNA reads TGCGCCAGCAGCTTTATGACGAACCTGCTAGTAGGTGAGCAGTTCTTC.

The chain joins TRBV30 to TRBJ2-1; D ambiguous. From germline, CDR1 is GTSNPN and CDR2 SVGIG (reference sequence). The V end lost 0 bases, the J end lost 6 bases, and 9 bases lay between the germline ends. CDR3 length equals 13 residues. The chain's CDR3 is CAWSVPGFNEQFF. The CDR3 nucleotides read TGTGCCTGGAGTGTACCAGGTTTCAATGAGCAGTTCTTC. Combining the CDR3 with reference TRBV30 and TRBJ2-1 gives the whole variable domain SQTIHQWPATLVQPVGSPLSLECTVEGTSNPNLYWYRQAAGRGLQLLFYSVGIGQISSEVPQNLSASRPQDRQFILSSKKLLLSDSGFYLCAWSVPGFNEQFFGPGTRLTVL.

The chain employs TRBV18 and TRBJ2-7, with D tentatively TRBD1 (6 bases). The CDR3 runs to 15 residues. Germline-derived CDR1 and CDR2 are KGHSH and LQKENI. Trimming took 3 bases from V and 0 from J, leaving 12 bases between them. The CDR3: CASSPVGQISYEQYF. CDR3 DNA: TGTGCCAGCTCACCCGTCGGACAGATCTCCTACGAGCAGTACTTC.

This clone has just a few counts. The chain recombines TRBV7-7 with TRBJ2-1; TRBD1 matches at 8 bases. Per the germline V gene, CDR1 is SSHAT and CDR2 is FNYEAQ (reference sequence). The CDR3 contains 17 residues. The V segment lost 1 base and the J segment 7 bases; nucleotides outside the gene matches: 12. The CDR3 DNA reads TGTGCCAGCAGCTTAGACGAGCGGACAGGGAGGAGGAATGAGCAGTTCTTC. Translating it yields CASSLDERTGRRNEQFF. Full variable domain (missing parts from reference TRBV7-7 and TRBJ2-1): GAGVSQSPRYKVTKRGQDVTLRCDPISSHATLYWYQQALGQGPEFLTYFNYEAQPDKSGLPSDRFSAERPEGSISTLTIQRTEQRDSAMYRCASSLDERTGRRNEQFFGPGTRLTVL.

In this sample, this clone turned up once. The chain employs TRBV5-6 and TRBJ1-2, with TRBD1 identical over 8 bases. CDR3 length equals 14 residues. Germline CDR1 and CDR2: SGHDT and YYEEEE. V gave up 4 bases and J gave up 5 bases; unmatched junction bases: 7. The CDR3 reads CASSRRGRGYGYTF. For the CDR3, the DNA is TGTGCCAGCAGCCGCAGGGGGCGCGGGTATGGCTACACCTTC.

In its sample, this clone was seen once. The chain links TRBV5-6 to TRBJ2-3; TRBD1 might be the D (5 bases). CDR1 is SGHDT and CDR2 is YYEEEE in the germline V gene. This CDR3 comprises 14 residues. The V end was cut by 5 bases, the J end by 8 bases, with 18 bases between. This CDR3 reads CASSQGHIWGTQYF. The CDR3 DNA is TGTGCCAGCAGTCAGGGTCATATCTGGGGTACGCAGTATTTT. Full variable domain (outside the CDR3, taken from reference TRBV5-6 and TRBJ2-3): DAGVTQSPTHLIKTRGQQVTLRCSPKSGHDTVSWYQQALGQGPQFIFQYYEEEERQRGNFPDRFSGHQFPNYSSELNVNALLLGDSALYLCASSQGHIWGTQYFGPGTRLTVL.

The chain employs TRBV18 and TRBJ1-5; D unresolved. V lost 3 bases to trimming and J lost 2 bases, with 17 bases between them. The germline gives CDR1 KGHSH, CDR2 LQKENI. CDR3 length equals 17 residues. The DNA of the CDR3 is TGTGCCAGCTCACCCATGAAAGGAATGAGGGGCAATCAGCCCCAGCATTTT. Translation gives CASSPMKGMRGNQPQHF.

In its sample, this clone was seen a few times. The V gene is TRBV7-3, the J gene TRBJ2-1; D gene unclear. V was trimmed by 5 bases and J by 9 bases, leaving 20 bases between them. This CDR3 is 15 amino acids long. Germline lookup yields CDR1 SGHTA and CDR2 FQGTGA. The CDR3 is CASSPNPASFPEQFF. The CDR3, as DNA: TGTGCCAGCAGCCCCAACCCGGCTAGTTTCCCTGAGCAGTTCTTC.

The genes are TRBV5-1 and TRBJ2-1; a weak D match, TRBD2 (6 bases). The ends were cut back, 1 base at V and 3 bases at J, with 14 bases in the middle. The CDR3 contains 16 residues. Germline V gives CDR1 SGHRS, CDR2 YFSETQ. CDR3 residues: CASSLSTGAGYNEQFF. The CDR3 nucleotides are TGCGCCAGCAGCTTGTCCACGGGAGCGGGCTACAATGAGCAGTTCTTC.

The chain is built from TRBV6-1 and TRBJ2-1; D possibly corresponds to TRBD2 (6 bases). V dropped 6 bases and J dropped 0 bases, with 12 bases sitting between them. CDR3 length: 15 amino acids. Per germline, CDR1 MNHNS and CDR2 SASEGT. CDR3 nucleotides: TGTGCCAGCAGGCCGAGGGACTTCTCCTACAATGAGCAGTTCTTC. Its translation is CASRPRDFSYNEQFF.

This clone showed up many times. The genes are TRBV7-9 and TRBJ2-1; D is ambiguous. The CDR3 extends over 12 amino acids. V was trimmed by 4 bases and J by 10 bases, leaving 11 bases between them. Germline values: CDR1 SEHNR, CDR2 FQNEAQ (reference sequence). CDR3 residues: CASSSDPTEQFF. CDR3 coding DNA: TGTGCCAGCAGCTCGGACCCCACAGAGCAGTTCTTC.

This clone appeared once. This chain connects TRBV27 to TRBJ1-1; TRBD1 might be the D (6 bases). This CDR3 is built from 15 residues. Trimming removed 8 bases at V and 4 bases at J, with 20 bases between. Germline V gene lookup returns CDR1 MNHEY and CDR2 SMNVEV (reference sequence). The CDR3 protein is CASGEQGAGGTEAFF. The CDR3 region has the DNA TGTGCCAGCGGGGAACAGGGCGCGGGGGGCACTGAAGCTTTCTTT.

The chain uses TRBV5-1 and TRBJ2-1; TRBD2 is a possible D gene (7 bases). The CDR3 contains 16 residues. V was shortened by 4 bases and J by 4 bases, with 18 bases between the two germline ends. Germline loops: CDR1 SGHRS, CDR2 YFSETQ. CDR3 nucleotide sequence: TGCGCCAGCAGCAAGTTTATGGGAGGGGGATACAATGAGCAGTTCTTC. Its translation: CASSKFMGGGYNEQFF.

J is TRBJ1-2 and V is TRBV28, with 10 nucleotides matching TRBD1. V dropped 8 bases and J dropped 2; count of bases not matched to a gene: 5. Looked up from germline, CDR1 is MDHEN and CDR2 is SYDVKM. This CDR3 has 14 residues. The CDR3 nucleotides are TGTGCCAGCCTAGACAGGGGGCGGAACTATGGCTACACCTTC. It is translated as CASLDRGRNYGYTF.

J is TRBJ1-1 and V is TRBV19, with D maybe TRBD1 (5 bases). This CDR3 is 15 amino acids long. Trimming shortened V by 2 bases and J by 4 bases, and 14 bases separated the two germline ends. Germline V gives CDR1 LNHDA, CDR2 SQIVND (reference sequence). Here the CDR3 DNA reads TGTGCCAGTAGTATACTCCCCCAGGGAACCACTGAAGCTTTCTTT. Residues: CASSILPQGTTEAFF.

Comments on this clone: One end of the junction does not line up with germline, which may come from a read error. The rearrangement uses TRBV29-1 and TRBJ2-1; TRBD2 is a possible D gene (7 bases). The CDR3 sequence is 16 residues long. Germline CDR1 and CDR2: SQVTM and ANQGSEA. The CDR3 DNA reads as TGCAGCGTGGAAGGGGGGGCCCTTATCTCCTACAATGAGCAGTTCTTC. The encoded protein is CSVEGGALISYNEQFF.

The CDR3 protein is CASSRGQGPNTEAFF. In DNA, the CDR3 is TGTGCCAGCTCACGAGGACAGGGGCCGAACACTGAAGCTTTCTTT. This sequence joins TRBV18 and TRBJ1-1, with 9 nucleotides matching TRBD1. V was clipped by 4 bases and J by 1 base; unmatched bases: 4. Per the germline V gene, CDR1 is KGHSH and CDR2 is LQKENI. The CDR3 spans 15 residues.

This clone has a single count. V and J are TRBV28 and TRBJ1-1; D possibly corresponds to TRBD1 (5 bases). CDR1 is MDHEN and CDR2 is SYDVKM in the germline V gene. There are 13 residues in the CDR3. Trimming stripped 10 bases from V and 3 bases from J, with 15 bases between. CDR3 in amino acids: CATCRDWDTEAFF. CDR3 DNA: TGTGCCACCTGCCGGGACTGGGACACTGAAGCTTTCTTT. Supplemented by reference TRBV28 and TRBJ1-1, the full variable domain reads DVKVTQSSRYLVKRTGEKVFLECVQDMDHENMFWYRQDPGLGLRLIYFSYDVKMKEKGDIPEGYSVSREKKERFSLILESASTNQTSMYLCATCRDWDTEAFFGQGTRLTVV.

Only a few counts were recorded for this clone. J is TRBJ1-2 and V is TRBV6-1; a weak D match, TRBD1 (6 bases). Trimming stripped 2 bases from V and 2 bases from J, with 18 bases between. The CDR3 is 17 amino acids. Germline CDR1 reads MNHNS; CDR2 reads SASEGT. CDR3 coding DNA: TGTGCCAGCAGTGAATTAGGACAGCCAGGCCCCAACTATGGCTACACCTTC. Translating it yields CASSELGQPGPNYGYTF.